This T cell receptor beta chain was recorded in a study of blood T cell repertoires in COVID-19. Across the whole study: Acute and convalescent COVID-19 samples came from the United States, Italy and Spain.

Germline assignment: CDR1 SGHTA and CDR2 FQGNSA. The CDR3 is 14 residues long. This clone showed up just a few times. Its ends do not fully match the called genes, so a read error is possible. In the original analysis: Amplification of reference gene primers provided the estimated nucleated cell counts. Assay used: immunoSEQ multiplex PCR; TCRdb lists only in-frame clones, some missing. Clonal size and the V and J genes are those of that table, whereas D and trimming came from the DNA. The sample has 83,000 or so clones, about 76% seen once. This clonotype was obtained from a woman of 80 years or more with acute or convalescent COVID-19. The chain combines TRBV7-2 with TRBJ1-1; TRBD1 is a possible D gene (5 bases). The sample was peripheral blood. The CDR3, as DNA: TGTGCCAGCACCTTATACCAGGGCTCCACTGAAGCTTTCTTT. It yields the protein CASTLYQGSTEAFF.